The 16 T cell receptor beta chains below all came from one sample that was sequenced in a study of preoperative IRX-2 immunotherapy in early breast cancer. Sequenced by immunoSEQ multiplex PCR; TCRdb stores in-frame clones only, minus some. Of about 43,000 clones listed, about 95% are singletons. As to treatment: preoperative locoregional IRX-2 cytokine immunotherapy. Source: tumor tissue, taken after IRX-2 immunotherapy. These receptor sequences come from a human donor with breast cancer.

The genes are TRBV5-1 and TRBJ2-3, with D possibly being TRBD2 (5 bases). From germline, CDR1 is SGHRS and CDR2 YFSETQ. V gave up 3 bases and J gave up 5 bases, with 22 bases separating them. The CDR3 sequence is 17 residues long. The CDR3 is CASSYPGVGLERDTQYF. For the CDR3, the DNA is TGCGCCAGCAGCTACCCCGGGGTAGGATTGGAGAGAGATACGCAGTATTTT.

This rearrangement joins TRBV28 to TRBJ2-7; 7 positions match TRBD1. J lost 0 bases, V lost 8 bases, and 1 base had no gene match. This CDR3 has 12 residues. Germline V gene data show CDR1 as MDHEN and CDR2 as SYDVKM. The DNA of the CDR3 is TGTGCCAGCTGGGACAGCTCCTACGAGCAGTACTTC. Its translation: CASWDSSYEQYF.

This chain uses TRBV11-3 with TRBJ2-2, with D perhaps TRBD1 (6 bases). Germline V CDR1 and CDR2: SGHNT, YENEEA. V was cut by 2 bases and J by 8 bases, with 12 bases left in between. CDR3 length equals 14 residues. CDR3 protein: CASSLHRVRGELFF. The DNA for the CDR3 is TGTGCCAGCAGCTTACACAGGGTGAGGGGGGAGCTGTTTTTT.

The chain couples TRBV18 to TRBJ2-5; 8 positions agree with TRBD1. This CDR3 spans 15 amino acids. The V segment lost 1 base and the J segment 5 bases; nucleotides outside the gene matches: 6. CDR1 and CDR2 from the germline V gene are KGHSH and LQKENI. CDR3 loop: CASSPLTGEFETQYF. CDR3 bases: TGTGCCAGCTCACCACTGACAGGGGAGTTTGAGACCCAGTACTTC.

The CDR3 spells CASSWSDTEAFF. The CDR3 DNA reads TGTGCCAGCAGCTGGTCGGACACTGAAGCTTTCTTT. This chain joins TRBV21-1 and TRBJ1-1. TRBV21-1 is recorded as a pseudogene. This CDR3 is built from 12 residues.

CDR3 residues: CASSGTISTEAFF. CDR3 coding DNA: TGTGCCAGCAGCGGGACGATTAGCACTGAAGCTTTCTTT. The J gene is TRBJ1-1, the V gene TRBV27; TRBD1 is a possible D gene (5 bases). With 6 bases removed from V and 4 bases from J, the gap between germline ends came to 12 bases. This CDR3 contains 13 residues. Looked up from germline, CDR1 is MNHEY and CDR2 is SMNVEV (reference sequence).

The J gene is TRBJ2-5, the V gene TRBV5-1; D unclear. The germline V gene has CDR1 SGHRS and CDR2 YFSETQ. The CDR3 loop spans 13 amino acids. The V end was cut by 0 bases, the J end by 3 bases, with 6 bases between. In DNA form, the CDR3 reads TGCGCCAGCAGCTTGGATGGGGAAGAGACCCAGTACTTC. Translation: CASSLDGEETQYF.

The genes are TRBV29-1 and TRBJ2-1; 10 nucleotides agree with TRBD2. With 7 bases clipped from V and 7 bases from J, the junction kept 4 bases outside the gene matches. CDR3 size: 12 residues. Looked up from germline, CDR1 is SQVTM and CDR2 is ANQGSEA. The CDR3 here is CSAGLALNEQFF. The CDR3 DNA reads as TGCAGCGCGGGACTAGCGCTAAATGAGCAGTTCTTC.

This chain links TRBV27 with TRBJ2-1, with D maybe TRBD2 (6 bases). The CDR3 has 17 amino acids. Germline V gives CDR1 MNHEY, CDR2 SMNVEV (reference sequence). The ends were cut back, 2 bases at V and 5 bases at J, with 19 bases in the middle. This CDR3 reads CASSLRLRGSFNNEQFF. CDR3 bases: TGTGCCAGCAGTTTAAGGTTGCGGGGTTCGTTTAACAATGAGCAGTTCTTC.

This clone was recorded a few times. J is TRBJ2-5 and V is TRBV4-1, with 12 bases matching TRBD1. The CDR3 has 15 amino acids. V shed 4 bases and J 5 bases; nucleotides not matched to a gene: 5. CDR1 and CDR2 from the germline V gene are MGHRA and YSYEKL. CDR3 nucleotide sequence: TGCGCCAGCAGCCGGGGACAGGGGGCGGGGGAGACCCAGTACTTC. Translating gives CASSRGQGAGETQYF.

This chain connects TRBV5-1 to TRBJ1-3; D is ambiguous. CDR1 is SGHRS, CDR2 YFSETQ, per germline. V shed 1 base and J shed 0 bases, with 8 bases lying between them. This CDR3 spans 15 amino acids. CDR3 loop: CASSLFPASGNTIYF. The DNA of the CDR3 is TGCGCCAGCAGCTTGTTCCCTGCCTCTGGAAACACCATATATTTT.

The chain uses TRBV4-1 and TRBJ2-1, with TRBD2 matching 12 bases. Trimming cost V 1 base and J 0 bases; bases outside gene matches: 4. This CDR3 spans 18 amino acids. Germline V CDR1 and CDR2: MGHRA, YSYEKL. Here the CDR3 DNA reads TGCGCCAGCAGCCAAGTACTAGCGGGAGGTCTCTCCTACAATGAGCAGTTCTTC. It is translated as CASSQVLAGGLSYNEQFF.

The gene calls are TRBV27 and TRBJ1-2, with D perhaps TRBD1 (6 bases). CDR1 is MNHEY, CDR2 SMNVEV, per germline (reference sequence). V was pared by 4 bases and J by 8 bases, with 17 bases between. The CDR3 has 14 residues. The CDR3 region has the DNA TGTGCCAGCAGTTCAATTACAGGGTTGGAAGGCTACACCTTC. This translates into CASSSITGLEGYTF.

The chain joins TRBV19 to TRBJ1-5; D not certain. The V end lost 2 bases, the J end lost 4 bases, and 9 bases lay between the germline ends. The CDR3 has 14 amino acids. CDR1 is LNHDA, CDR2 SQIVND, per germline (reference sequence). This CDR3 reads CASSIIVGNQPQHF. CDR3 bases: TGTGCCAGTAGTATAATTGTGGGGAATCAGCCCCAGCATTTT.

The chain links TRBV5-1 to TRBJ2-3; TRBD1 matches 7 bases. Germline lookup yields CDR1 SGHRS and CDR2 YFSETQ. CDR3 size: 16 residues. V shed 4 bases, J shed 3 bases, and the junction held 11 bases outside the gene matches. This CDR3 reads CASSPPPAGGTDTQYF. In DNA form, the CDR3 reads TGCGCCAGCAGCCCGCCCCCGGCAGGGGGAACAGATACGCAGTATTTT.

This rearrangement joins TRBV27 to TRBJ1-4; D perhaps matches TRBD1 (6 bases). The CDR3 is 15 amino acids. Germline V gene data show CDR1 as MNHEY and CDR2 as SMNVEV (reference sequence). V was clipped by 5 bases and J by 5 bases, with 15 bases between them. CDR3 in amino acids: CASSPNRGKNEKLFF. The CDR3 DNA reads as TGTGCCAGCAGTCCGAATAGGGGGAAAAATGAAAAACTGTTTTTT.